This TCR beta chain was found in a study of beta chain features in type 1 diabetes. Study details: Cell yields, gender and age were comparable in patients and healthy donors.

The CDR3 has 15 residues. V was pared by 5 bases and J by 8 bases, with 12 bases of the junction left unmatched. Germline V gene sequence: CDR1 GTSNPN, CDR2 SVGIG (reference sequence). Donors underwent one heparinised blood draw, around 100 mL on average. In all sorted populations, purity surpassed 95%. Of the isolated RNA, all was reverse transcribed, and so the sequenced material was expressed TCRB transcripts. Method: immunoSEQ multiplex PCR; TCRdb's copy keeps in-frame clones and lacks some. The sample yields roughly 250,000 clones, under 70% seen once. The sequenced sample consisted of naive CD4+ T cells from blood. The sequence was collected from a man aged 25 to 40 in good health. V and J are TRBV30 and TRBJ1-5; 10 bases fit TRBD1. DNA for the CDR3: TGTGCCTGGCACCCGGGACAGGGGAGGTTTGAGCCCCAGCATTTT. Its protein product is CAWHPGQGRFEPQHF.